This T cell receptor (beta chain) was recovered during a study of shared T cell receptors in the human thymus. Using immunoSEQ multiplex PCR, the repertoire was profiled, and TCRdb retains in-frame clones only, with some absent. The sample lists approximately 580,000 clones, 70% to 80% occurring once. CDR1 is MNHEY and CDR2 is SVGAGI in the germline V gene. Trimming took 4 bases from V and 2 from J; bases not matched to a gene: 9. The CDR3 is 16 residues long. This sample was also put to use in a study of human thymus T cells. That report adds: Healthy Finnish infants undergoing corrective surgery for congenital heart defects were used as donors. Thymic samples were excised during corrective heart operations.

The receptor was derived from a boy under two years old with a congenital heart defect. The sequenced material came from thymocytes. The chain is built from TRBV6-5 and TRBJ2-3; 7 positions agree with TRBD1. CDR3 in amino acids: CASSSGQPGHTDTQYF. The CDR3 region has the DNA TGTGCCAGCAGTTCGGGACAGCCCGGACACACAGATACGCAGTATTTT.